One and the same sample provided the 18 T cell receptor beta chains below, sequenced in a study of T cell repertoires in cytomegalovirus infection. One entry per CDR3 protein, called by TCRdb with MiXCR from the reads. The table has hundreds of thousands of distinct CDR3 sequences, about a sixth seen once. Sequenced sample: PBMCs. Source of these receptors: a human donor in good health (CMV status not recorded). Some clones in this sample may be carry-over from other donors' samples.

This clonotype appeared many times. This chain uses TRBV6-6 with TRBJ1-2; 9 bases map to TRBD1. Germline V CDR1 and CDR2: MNHNY, SVGAGI (reference sequence). This CDR3 has 15 amino acids. V shed 4 bases and J 2 bases; nucleotides not matched to a gene: 5. CDR3 sequence: CASSSPGQGNYGYTF. In DNA, the CDR3 is TGTGCCAGCAGTTCCCCCGGACAGGGGAACTATGGCTACACCTTC.

The chain couples TRBV4-2 to TRBJ2-5; the match to TRBD1 covers 9 bases. This CDR3 spans 15 amino acids. CDR1 and CDR2 (germline): LGHNA, YNFKEQ. V was clipped by 4 bases and J by 5 bases; unmatched bases: 8. The CDR3 spells CASSPRTGDWETQYF. The CDR3 bases are TGTGCCAGCAGCCCACGGACAGGGGATTGGGAGACCCAGTACTTC.

This clonotype was detected ten times or more. This chain uses TRBV7-9 with TRBJ2-5; D gene ambiguous. Germline CDR1 and CDR2: SEHNR and FQNEAQ (reference sequence). V was cut by 2 bases and J by 1 base, with 14 bases left in between. CDR3 length equals 16 residues. This CDR3 is CASSLRRRATQETQYF. DNA for the CDR3: TGTGCCAGCAGCTTACGTCGCCGGGCAACCCAAGAGACCCAGTACTTC.

CDR3 DNA: TGTGCCAGCAGTTCCCGTGGGGCCCCTTCACCCCTCCACTTT. As protein: CASSSRGAPSPLHF. This chain uses TRBV12-3 or TRBV12-4 with TRBJ1-6, with D maybe TRBD1 (5 bases). V was shortened by 4 bases and J by 9 bases, with 13 bases between the two germline ends. CDR3 length: 14 amino acids.

About this clonotype: It may be a read error: a sequence one base away is much more abundant. V gene TRBV25-1 combines with J gene TRBJ1-2; D might be TRBD1 (5 bases). Trimming removed 2 bases from V and 4 bases from J, with 17 bases in between. The CDR3 runs to 16 residues. Per the germline V gene, CDR1 is MGHDK and CDR2 is SYGVNS. CDR3 sequence: CASSEGGTAQGYGYTF. CDR3 nucleotides: TGTGCCAGCAGTGAAGGGGGAACCGCTCAAGGCTATGGCTACACCTTC.

As DNA, the CDR3 is TGTGCCAGCAACCTTAGCGGGCTTACGCAGTATTTT. It is translated as CASNLSGLTQYF. The chain couples TRBV28 to TRBJ2-3; 7 bases align to TRBD2. Looked up from germline, CDR1 is MDHEN and CDR2 is SYDVKM. V lost 7 bases to trimming and J lost 8 bases; unmatched junction nucleotides: 6. This CDR3 is 12 amino acids long.

This clonotype has just a few counts. The V call is TRBV19, the J call TRBJ1-4; 7 bases align to TRBD1. CDR1 and CDR2 (germline): LNHDA, SQIVND (reference sequence). The CDR3 has 17 amino acids. The V gene end was trimmed by 7 bases and the J gene end by 5 bases; junction bases not matched to a gene: 16. The CDR3 sequence is CASTETNTGASNEKLFF. The CDR3 DNA sequence: TGTGCCAGTACGGAAACAAATACAGGGGCGAGCAATGAAAAACTGTTTTTT. The full variable domain, rest sourced from reference TRBV19 and TRBJ1-4, is DGGITQSPKYLFRKEGQNVTLSCEQNLNHDAMYWYRQDPGQGLRLIYYSQIVNDFQKGDIAEGYSVSREKKESFPLTVTSAQKNPTAFYLCASTETNTGASNEKLFFGSGTQLSVL.

This clonotype was observed at least ten times. This chain connects TRBV6-1 to TRBJ2-1; 7 nucleotides line up with TRBD1. With 5 bases clipped from V and 7 bases from J, the junction kept 11 bases outside the gene matches. The CDR3 has 15 residues. Looked up from germline, CDR1 is MNHNS and CDR2 is SASEGT. Here the CDR3 reads CASSTYRGGQNEQFF. CDR3 bases: TGTGCCAGCAGTACGTACAGGGGCGGTCAGAATGAGCAGTTCTTC.

This clonotype was counted ten times or more. V and J are TRBV7-2 and TRBJ1-1; D is unclear. V gave up 3 bases and J gave up 5 bases, with 13 bases separating them. Germline lookup yields CDR1 SGHTA and CDR2 FQGNSA. The CDR3 has 14 residues. The CDR3 DNA sequence: TGTGCCAGCAGCTTTTCGGAATACGGGACTGAAGCTTTCTTT. Its protein is CASSFSEYGTEAFF.

This chain joins TRBV24-1 and TRBJ2-2; the match to TRBD2 covers 9 bases. Germline assignment: CDR1 KGHDR and CDR2 SFDVKD. The CDR3 length is 19 residues. The junction had 11 bases not matched to a gene; V was cut back by 0 bases and J by 4 bases. The CDR3: CATSDLGSGGQRGTGELFF. The CDR3 DNA reads as TGTGCCACCAGTGATTTGGGTAGCGGGGGCCAACGTGGCACCGGGGAGCTGTTTTTT.

V is TRBV5-4 and J is TRBJ2-5; D might be TRBD1 (6 bases). Trimming cost V 4 bases and J 0 bases, with 13 bases left between them. Germline loops: CDR1 SGHNT, CDR2 YYREEE (reference sequence). The CDR3 sequence is 15 residues long. The CDR3 DNA is TGTGCCAGCAGCAATCAGGGGAAGTACCAAGAGACCCAGTACTTC. The encoded protein is CASSNQGKYQETQYF.

This clonotype came up a few times. The chain combines TRBV12-3 or TRBV12-4 with TRBJ1-2; D gene ambiguous. This CDR3 is built from 12 residues. V was pared by 3 bases and J by 8 bases, with 10 bases between. In DNA, the CDR3 is TGTGCCAGCAGTTTCCAGTCTCCGGGCTACACCTTC. Protein sequence: CASSFQSPGYTF.

This clonotype was seen only a few times. V and J are TRBV2 and TRBJ1-1; perhaps TRBD1 as D (6 bases). The CDR3 sequence is 16 residues long. The germline V gene encodes CDR1 SNHLY and CDR2 FYNNEI. V was pared by 5 bases and J by 4 bases, with 20 bases between. The CDR3 region is CASSTSKGGSFTEAFF. CDR3 DNA sequence: TGTGCCAGCAGTACCTCAAAGGGGGGAAGTTTCACTGAAGCTTTCTTT.

The rearrangement links TRBV6-6 to TRBJ2-2, with 8 positions matching TRBD1. CDR1 and CDR2 (germline): MNHNY, SVGAGI (reference sequence). The CDR3 runs to 16 residues. Trimming took 4 bases from V and 3 from J; bases not matched to a gene: 7. The CDR3 DNA is TGTGCCAGCAGTTCCTATTCGACAGGGGACACCGGGGAGCTGTTTTTT. It is translated as CASSSYSTGDTGELFF.

As DNA, the CDR3 is TGTGCCAGTAGTATAGGAGCGGGCAGGGCGACCAATCAGCCCCAGCATTTT. It translates to CASSIGAGRATNQPQHF. This chain uses TRBV19 with TRBJ1-5, with D possibly being TRBD1 (5 bases). The germline V gene has CDR1 LNHDA and CDR2 SQIVND (reference sequence). With 1 base removed from V and 3 bases from J, the gap between germline ends came to 16 bases. The CDR3 extends over 17 amino acids.

This clonotype has at least ten counts. The chain combines TRBV7-2 with TRBJ2-1; TRBD2 is a possible D gene (6 bases). This CDR3 comprises 16 residues. The germline CDR1 and CDR2 sequences are SGHTA and FQGNSA. Trimming stripped 4 bases from V and 4 bases from J, with 17 bases between. The CDR3 spells CASSSFPRGKYNEQFF. CDR3 nucleotide sequence: TGTGCCAGCAGCTCATTTCCACGGGGGAAGTACAATGAGCAGTTCTTC.

This clonotype has just a few counts. The chain couples TRBV5-4 to TRBJ1-5, with TRBD1 as a possible D gene (5 bases). In germline, CDR1 is SGHNT, CDR2 YYREEE (reference sequence). The ends were cut back, 1 base at V and 5 bases at J, with 10 bases in the middle. The CDR3 runs 14 residues. The CDR3 DNA sequence: TGTGCCAGCAGCTTGTATCCGGGGGATCAGCCCCAGCATTTT. Protein: CASSLYPGDQPQHF.

Only a few counts were recorded for this clonotype. The CDR3 DNA is TGCGCCAGCTGCGAGTCAGGAGGAAGGTGGGAGCAGTACTTC. Residues: CASCESGGRWEQYF. The chain employs TRBV23-1 and TRBJ2-7, with D possibly TRBD2 on 5 matching bases. TRBV23-1 is sorted into the ORF group, with uncertain function. V shed 8 bases and J shed 7 bases, with 21 bases lying between them. The length of the CDR3 is 14 residues.